These T cell receptor beta chains were read from a single sample in a study of OX40 agonist ivuxolimab in advanced cancers. The protocol was immunoSEQ multiplex PCR, while the TCRdb copy is restricted to in-frame clones and leaves out a portion. The sample carries tens of thousands of clones, around 83% recorded once. The sequenced sample was CD4+ or CD8+ T cells sorted from blood, obtained in a trial of the OX40 agonist ivuxolimab. Receptors were obtained from an adult with an advanced solid tumor such as melanoma, head and neck, liver or kidney cancer. Each CDR3 is given with its conserved first and last residue. A D gene is named only where the DNA matches it firmly. Clone size is not always given. Where it is, it says once, few, many or a class for expanded clones.

TRBJ1-1	TRBV7-8	NA	NA	CASSLAPRTGMNTEAFF	TGTGCCAGCAGCTTGGCCCCTAGGACGGGGATGAACACTGAAGCTTTCTTT
TRBJ1-5	TRBV28	few	TRBD1	CASSLGPGTGGQHF	TGTGCCAGCAGTTTAGGTCCCGGGACAGGGGGCCAGCATTTT
TRBJ2-3	TRBV27	NA	NA	CASRIGRGTDTQYF	TGTGCCAGCAGAATCGGGCGGGGCACAGATACGCAGTATTTT
TRBJ1-1	TRBV30	NA	NA	CAWSDSNTEAFF	TGTGCCTGGAGTGACTCGAACACTGAAGCTTTCTTT
TRBJ1-4	TRBV7-9	NA	NA	CASSLARQGREKLFF	TGTGCCAGCAGCTTAGCGCGCCAGGGGAGGGAAAAACTGTTTTTT
TRBJ2-1	TRBV7-3	NA	NA	CASSLVPSNEQFF	TGTGCCAGCAGCTTAGTCCCTAGCAATGAGCAGTTCTTC
TRBJ2-7	TRBV7-2	NA	TRBD2	CASSLDSGSRPEQYF	TGTGCCAGCAGCTTAGATAGCGGGAGCCGCCCCGAGCAGTACTTC
TRBJ1-2	TRBV18	once	NA	CASSPPSNYGYTF	TGTGCCAGCTCACCCCCTAGCAACTATGGCTACACCTTC
TRBJ1-2	TRBV15	NA	TRBD1	CATSWGQGYGYTF	TGTGCCACCAGCTGGGGACAGGGCTATGGCTACACCTTC
TRBJ1-1	TRBV5-6	NA	NA	CASSLEGRVTEAFF	TGTGCCAGCAGCTTGGAGGGGCGGGTCACTGAAGCTTTCTTT
TRBJ2-3	TRBV9	NA	TRBD2	CASSVRSSGTDTQYF	TGTGCCAGCAGCGTAAGGTCTAGCGGGACAGATACGCAGTATTTT
TRBJ1-5	TRBV27	NA	TRBD1	CASRLRGTGDNQPQHF	TGTGCCAGCAGGTTGAGAGGGACAGGGGACAATCAGCCCCAGCATTTT
TRBJ1-1	TRBV5-4	few	NA	CASSPQAGRANTEAFF	TGTGCCAGCAGCCCCCAGGCAGGACGGGCGAACACTGAAGCTTTCTTT
TRBJ1-6	TRBV19	NA	NA	CASSALNREMASPLHF	TGTGCCAGTAGCGCCTTAAACAGGGAGATGGCTTCACCCCTCCACTTT
TRBJ2-1	TRBV5-1	NA	TRBD2	CASSLAILADEQFF	TGCGCCAGCAGCTTGGCCATTCTAGCGGATGAGCAGTTCTTC
TRBJ2-7	TRBV11-1	few	NA	CASSLTLPGYEQYF	TGTGCCAGCAGCTTAACCCTCCCAGGGTACGAGCAGTACTTC
TRBJ2-2	TRBV9	NA	NA	CASSVARAYTGELFF	TGTGCCAGCAGCGTAGCCAGGGCGTACACCGGGGAGCTGTTTTTT
TRBJ1-2	TRBV5-4	NA	NA	CASSHPEVAYGYTF	TGTGCCAGCAGCCACCCGGAGGTGGCCTATGGCTACACCTTC
TRBJ1-1	TRBV19	once	TRBD1	CASIPRVPGGAGTEAFF	TGTGCCAGTATCCCAAGGGTCCCAGGGGGCGCGGGCACTGAAGCTTTCTTT
TRBJ1-2	TRBV9	once	NA	CASSVDRNYGYTF	TGTGCCAGCAGCGTAGACAGAAACTATGGCTACACCTTC
TRBJ2-7	TRBV10-3	NA	NA	CASTGTSYEQYF	TGTGCCAGTACAGGGACCTCCTACGAGCAGTACTTC
TRBJ1-4	TRBV2	few	TRBD1	CATGIDRGEKLFF	TGTGCCACCGGAATTGACAGGGGAGAAAAACTGTTTTTT
TRBJ2-5	TRBV28	NA	NA	CASSRGSAVETQYF	TGTGCCAGCAGCCGAGGTTCGGCAGTTGAGACCCAGTACTTC
TRBJ2-3	TRBV14	NA	TRBD2	CASSPRTSGGALYF	TGTGCCAGCAGCCCCCGGACTAGCGGGGGGGCCCTGTATTTT
TRBJ2-1	TRBV7-2	few	TRBD1	CASSAGTGYDEQFF	TGTGCCAGCAGCGCCGGGACAGGGTACGATGAGCAGTTCTTC
TRBJ2-3	TRBV11-2	NA	NA	CASSPSGPIADSTDTQYF	TGTGCCAGCAGCCCCTCGGGTCCGATAGCGGATAGCACAGATACGCAGTATTTT
TRBJ1-6	TRBV30	NA	NA	CAWSVEGSWNSPLHF	TGTGCCTGGAGTGTCGAGGGGAGTTGGAATTCACCCCTCCACTTT
TRBJ2-7	TRBV6-1	NA	TRBD1	CASSKGAYEQYF	TGTGCCAGCAGTAAGGGGGCTTACGAGCAGTACTTC
TRBJ1-2	TRBV28	once	NA	CASSLTRENYGYTF	TGTGCCAGCAGCCTTACCAGGGAGAACTATGGCTACACCTTC
TRBJ2-7	TRBV6-5	NA	TRBD1	CASSYTLQGAEQYF	TGTGCCAGCAGTTACACCCTACAGGGGGCCGAGCAGTACTTC
TRBJ2-1	TRBV30	NA	TRBD2	CARTSGYNEQFF	TGTGCCCGGACTAGCGGTTACAATGAGCAGTTCTTC
TRBJ1-4	TRBV30	once	NA	CAWSVKRGDEKLFF	TGTGCCTGGAGTGTGAAGAGGGGGGATGAAAAACTGTTTTTT